This TCR beta chain was recovered during a study of cytomegalovirus exposure and HLA in healthy donors (dated by TCRdb to the late 2010s). Context from the whole study: An earlier analysis of several hundred of the donors reported roughly 300 Gb of sequence data and 100 million to 130 million unique TCR beta sequences from 150 million to 200 million T cells. An early release that covered roughly 600 HLA-typed donors contained about 290 gigabases of sequencing data and roughly 84 million unique TCR sequences. Of the 300 to 500 genotyped donors, 75% to 85% were placed in the genetic ancestry cluster associated with self-reported Caucasian donors. The study aimed to test whether cataloging public T cell receptors could reveal signatures of past pathogen exposure. The study used immunosequencing to profile the T cell repertoires of approximately 690 subjects and linked those repertoires to cytomegalovirus serostatus. Along with the approximately 650-subject first cohort, a separate validation cohort of 120 different subjects was used. High-throughput TCR immunosequencing, statistical association of individual TCRs with disease status, and machine learning were combined to predict cytomegalovirus infection status. In a later analysis, previously published TCR beta repertoires from some 640 donors were re-analyzed and high-resolution HLA genotyping was added so that TCR occurrence patterns could be studied. Rather than using new phenotypic data, the later analysis identified candidate immune exposures from TCR beta sequences and from how often those sequences occurred across donors. In an earlier analysis of over 550 of the donors, high-throughput TCR beta sequencing was used to judge whether each TCR beta V gene segment behaved as functional or pseudogenic. Alongside the repertoire data, information on donor age, sex, ethnicity and CMV serostatus was compiled. A later genetic analysis took genome-wide SNP genotypes for 398 of the 666 donors and used that subset as a discovery cohort. Every discovery cohort repertoire had been produced on one sequencing platform. HLA typing covered class I and class II loci at four-digit resolution. The number of donors typed differed by locus, with roughly 629-640 for A, B, C, DRB1 and DQB1, around 500 for DQA1, nearly 610 for DPA1, and some 440 for DPB1. Four to six DR-DQ haplotypes were handled as single units for association and clustering, since linkage in the cohort was strong. Among about 390 genotyped donors of the cohort, an average of around 240,000 unique TCR beta nucleotide sequences were sequenced per donor, around a sixth of them non-productive. Broad study findings and their caveats: Most TCR sequences were seen in very few donors, while some public TCRs were found in many individuals. In a later analysis, several top co-occurrence clusters were reported to appear linked to parvovirus B19, influenza, CMV and Epstein-Barr virus. Presence/absence analyses assumed roughly uniform sequencing depth across donors, an assumption that may not hold. Specific HLA alleles were associated with about 17,000 TCR beta sequences at a false discovery rate of 0.05 in a later analysis. Three of the identified cytomegalovirus-associated TCR beta chains were confirmed in vitro to be specific for cytomegalovirus antigens. The classifier was reported to diagnose cytomegalovirus status with high specificity and sensitivity in both the original cohort and the validation cohort. Compared with the approximately 670-donor mean, donors in an Asian-associated ancestry cluster had fewer N-insertions in productive TCRs, according to a later genetic analysis. Linkage disequilibrium might explain the correlated functional status among segregating V segments, but an unknown experimental factor could not be ruled out. A further reported finding was that TCR beta sequences accurately predicted the HLA-A and HLA-B alleles for most subjects in the first cohort. According to a later analysis, TCR association rates differed among HLA loci, with DRB1 alleles showing the most associated TCRs and HLA-C alleles showing the fewest. The only immune exposure information available for the cohort was CMV serostatus. The study gave a list of over 150 TCR beta chains associated with cytomegalovirus. In an earlier analysis of 587 of the donors, most TCR beta V segments appeared in productive rearrangements about 87% or about 30% of the time, broadly matching IMGT annotations. Because HLA typing was missing for some donors at each locus, association tests included only the typed subset. In a later analysis, HLA-associated TCR beta chains showed more clonal expansion and lower generation probabilities than non-associated chains that were equally common. A group of highly shared sequence variants was considered likely to be a technical artifact of the sequencing pipeline. A later analysis found that most CMV-associated TCR beta chains appeared HLA-restricted, with HLA associations seemingly driven largely by CMV exposure. The 87-base-pair reads could not distinguish some IMGT-functional V segments, including TRBV6-2 and TRBV6-3, so those segments were excluded. The cohort was sequenced for TCR beta chains only, and without alpha or paired-chain data the features that could be detected were limited. A later genetic analysis associated a missense DCLRE1C variant with V-gene and J-gene trimming of TCR beta chains, and an independent cohort replicated the association. The authors suggested that the approach could potentially be extended to other disease states and immunological phenotypes. Because counts were too low, around 18 rarely observed V segments, including chromosome 9 orphons, were left out of the earlier analysis of 500 to 650 of the donors. Strong co-occurrence of HLA alleles, especially DR and DQ, made assigning TCR associations to individual alleles difficult.

Library construction relied on the immunoSEQ multiplex PCR assay. A mixture of 60 forward primers for TCR Vbeta segments and 13 reverse primers for TCR Jbeta segments was used in the multiplex PCR. A multiplex PCR assay on genomic DNA amplified the CDR3 region of rearranged TCR beta genes. On the Illumina HiSeq System, the amplified TCR beta libraries were sequenced as 87-base-pair reads. The original methods were these. A later analysis tallied tens of millions of unique TCR beta chains across the approximately 670 repertoires, and about 10 million of those chains were shared by two or more donors. To remove PCR and sequencing errors, raw reads were error-corrected and collapsed into unique sequences using a nearest-neighbor algorithm that merged closely related sequences. CDR3 sequences were aligned to IMGT reference sequences to assign V, D and J gene segments. For a sequence to be retained, a match of at least six nucleotides was required to both a V gene segment and a J gene segment. Rearrangements were classified as productive when the CDR3 lacked stop codons and remained in frame with V and J, and all other rearrangements were classified as non-productive. CDR3 was defined according to IMGT convention as the region running from the second conserved V-encoded cysteine to the conserved J-encoded phenylalanine. The earlier analysis of some 580 of the donors excluded any sequence lacking an unambiguous match to a single V gene segment. An earlier analysis of under 750 of the donors called V segments functional above 56.7% productive rearrangements and segregating when the between-donor standard deviation exceeded 5%. A statistical classification framework was developed to diagnose cytomegalovirus status using the catalog of TCR beta chain sequences. In a later analysis, V and J genes were assigned by comparing TCR nucleotide sequences against IMGT/GENE-DB human TR gene sequences. A later analysis assigned CDR3 sequences and most-parsimonious VDJ recombination scenarios with the TCRdist pipeline. In a later analysis, every TCR beta chain was defined by the combination of its CDR3 amino acid sequence and its V-gene family, and reads without a unique V-gene family were dropped. In a later analysis, fewer than 650 highly shared, low-generation-probability nucleotide sequences were removed to address suspected cross-contamination and a sequencing artifact. In a later analysis, a clonal expansion index for each public chain was calculated from normalized within-repertoire ranks of inferred template counts. Generation probabilities in a later analysis came from a VDJ recombination model fitted to out-of-frame rearrangements, and those results were checked against IGoR. A later analysis scored TCR-TCR, TCR-HLA and TCR-CMV co-occurrence with hypergeometric tests, applying a repertoire-size bias correction to TCR pairs. False discovery rates were estimated in a later analysis by permuting HLA or CMV assignments 20 times. In a later analysis, co-occurring TCRs were grouped using DBSCAN, and TCRdist sequence similarity was added for clustering within HLA-allele-positive subsets. Repertoires with fewer than 30,000 or more than 120,000 public chains, plus five repertoires with anomalous nucleotide sharing, were excluded from co-occurrence clustering. In TCRdb, the immuneACCESS table is reduced to in-frame sequences with V and J assigned. These tables do not hold every clone; where another copy was compared, an unresolved V gene accounts for under half, and the others remain unexplained. The V and J calls and clone size were taken over from that table, and D and trimming were inferred from the DNA. The sample data list around 210,000 clones, and approximately 78% of these were observed just once. Under 0.6% of the sample rests with the top ten.

Reading the germline V gene (reference sequence) gives CDR1 GTSNPN and CDR2 SVGIG. CDR3 length: 16 amino acids, cysteine to phenylalanine. Solely the CDR3 DNA is kept, with 48 bases framed from the first base. The germline V end is reduced by 2 bases and the J end by 2 bases; junction bases left unmatched: 8. The cohort was made up of under 800 healthy bone marrow donors. At the time of sampling, all cohort members were nominally healthy, though unrecorded immune exposures were likely present. The donor tested CMV seronegative, placing the donor among the 300 to 400 seronegative members of the cohort. A peripheral blood sample was collected from each donor, and TCR beta sequencing was performed on peripheral blood mononuclear cells. The Qiagen DNeasy Blood Extraction Kit was used to extract genomic DNA from the blood cell samples. About this clone itself: The target of this receptor is not known. No qualities accompany the bases; no much larger clone lies one base away.

Sequencing was done on a sample of PBMCs. This chain joins TRBV30 to TRBJ1-5; the junction holds 8 bases that match TRBD1. The TCR comes from a boy aged 5-17 years in good health and CMV-seronegative. Read as DNA, the sequence is TGTGCCTGGAGTTCTCAGGGGGCGCCGGGCAATCAGCCCCAGCATTTT. Protein translation: CAWSSQGAPGNQPQHF.